These 27 T cell receptor beta chains share one sample of origin, sequenced in a study of response to subunit inactivated influenza vaccine. TCRdb independently ran MiXCR on the RT-PCR reads; one entry per CDR3 protein. The sample has a few hundred thousand distinct CDR3 sequences, 20% to 25% seen once; the top ten hold 10%. The source material was PBMCs from blood, sampled roughly 20 months after vaccination. These receptors all stem from a man aged 50 to 69 who received an inactivated influenza vaccine.

This clonotype was detected ten times or more. The J gene is TRBJ1-5, the V gene TRBV20-1, with D possibly TRBD1 on 6 matching bases. Germline values: CDR1 DFQATT, CDR2 SNEGSKA (reference sequence). V gave up 3 bases and J gave up 3 bases, with 15 bases separating them. This CDR3 spans 15 amino acids. CDR3 in amino acids: CSASVLHRVNQPQHF. The CDR3 DNA sequence: TGCAGTGCTAGCGTTTTACACAGGGTCAATCAGCCCCAGCATTTT.

This clonotype was counted a few times. The V and J genes are TRBV29-1 and TRBJ1-1; no reliable D call. The CDR3 runs to 14 residues. CDR1 and CDR2 from the germline V gene are SQVTM and ANQGSEA. V gave up 2 bases and J gave up 0 bases, with 10 bases separating them. The CDR3 DNA reads TGCAGCGTTGAATTGAGGGCAATGAACACTGAAGCTTTCTTT. Its translation is CSVELRAMNTEAFF.

The J gene is TRBJ1-1, the V gene TRBV7-9, with 7 nucleotides matching TRBD1. This CDR3 comprises 15 residues. CDR1 is SEHNR and CDR2 is FQNEAQ in the germline V gene (reference sequence). V dropped 5 bases and J dropped 1; count of bases not matched to a gene: 7. CDR3 amino acids: CASSILRDRNTEAFF. Here the CDR3 DNA reads TGTGCCAGCAGCATACTCCGGGACAGGAACACTGAAGCTTTCTTT.

This chain uses TRBV10-3 with TRBJ2-2; D remains unclear. Germline values: CDR1 ENHRY, CDR2 SYGVKD. V lost 2 bases and J 1 base, leaving 8 bases between the germline ends. The CDR3 consists of 15 residues. DNA of the CDR3: TGTGCCATCAGTGAGATGGTTAAGAACACCGGGGAGCTGTTTTTT. Amino acids: CAISEMVKNTGELFF.

This CDR3 reads CASSLAVPNQPQHF. CDR3 DNA: TGTGCCAGCAGCTTAGCGGTGCCAAATCAGCCCCAGCATTTT. The chain joins TRBV7-2 to TRBJ1-5; unclear D gene. The CDR3 sequence is 14 residues long. Germline assignment: CDR1 SGHTA and CDR2 FQGNSA. Deletions cut 0 bases from V and 4 bases from J, with 7 bases between.

This clonotype was detected a few times. The rearrangement uses TRBV5-1 and TRBJ1-2, with 7 bases identical to TRBD1. Trimming took 0 bases from V and 6 from J; bases not matched to a gene: 5. CDR1 SGHRS and CDR2 YFSETQ come from the germline V gene. CDR3 length: 14 amino acids. The CDR3: CASSLDRGSHGYTF. Here the CDR3 DNA reads TGCGCCAGCAGCTTGGACAGGGGATCACATGGCTACACCTTC.

V is TRBV11-2 and J is TRBJ1-3; a possible D gene is TRBD1 (5 bases). Trimming pared 1 base from V and 5 bases from J, leaving 24 bases between. The CDR3 loop spans 19 amino acids. The germline V gene encodes CDR1 SGHAT and CDR2 FQNNGV. The chain's CDR3 is CASSLGGWYGQSGRNTIYF. CDR3 DNA: TGTGCCAGCAGCTTAGGGGGGTGGTACGGGCAAAGTGGTAGAAACACCATATATTTT.

This clonotype was observed a few times. This chain uses TRBV6-2 or TRBV6-3 with TRBJ2-1, with unresolved D. The CDR3 runs 12 residues. Trimming took off 5 bases at V and 13 bases at J, with 15 bases between the two ends. In germline, CDR1 is MNHEY, CDR2 SVGEGT. In DNA, the CDR3 is TGTGCCAGCAGTACCTATCGACACGCACAGTTCTTC. The encoded protein is CASSTYRHAQFF.

The sample holds a few counts of this clonotype. The genes are TRBV20-1 and TRBJ1-5, with 8 bases lining up with TRBD1. The CDR3 runs to 15 residues. V gave up 3 bases and J gave up 1 base; unmatched junction bases: 5. CDR1 is DFQATT and CDR2 is SNEGSKA in the germline V gene (reference sequence). CDR3 sequence: CSARPTGGSNQPQHF. The CDR3 DNA sequence: TGCAGTGCTAGGCCAACAGGGGGGAGCAATCAGCCCCAGCATTTT.

The chain has TRBV15 and TRBJ2-5; D unclear. Germline CDR1 is LNHNV and CDR2 is YYDKDF (reference sequence). V lost 0 bases, J lost 3 bases, and 5 bases lay in between. CDR3 length: 13 amino acids. CDR3 sequence (DNA): TGTGCCACCAGCAGAGACACAAAAGAGACCCAGTACTTC. This codes for CATSRDTKETQYF. The full variable domain, rest sourced from reference TRBV15 and TRBJ2-5, is DAMVIQNPRYQVTQFGKPVTLSCSQTLNHNVMYWYQQKSSQAPKLLFHYYDKDFNNEADTPDNFQSRRPNTSFCFLDIRSPGLGDTAMYLCATSRDTKETQYFGPGTRLLVL.

As DNA, the CDR3 is TGTGCCAGTAGTCCTGGACAGGTTTACGAGCAGTACTTC. Translating it yields CASSPGQVYEQYF. V is TRBV19 and J is TRBJ2-7; 7 bases are shared with TRBD1. CDR3 length: 13 residues. V lost 5 bases to trimming and J lost 4 bases; unmatched junction nucleotides: 5. Per the germline V gene, CDR1 is LNHDA and CDR2 is SQIVND (reference sequence).

This clonotype was observed a few times. The chain has TRBV29-1 and TRBJ2-1; TRBD2 aligns across 10 bases. Germline values: CDR1 SQVTM, CDR2 ANQGSEA. CDR3 length: 15 residues. J was trimmed by 2 bases and V by 2 bases; bases with no gene match: 3. CDR3 amino acids: CSVEPLAGAYNEQFF. DNA of the CDR3: TGCAGCGTTGAACCCCTAGCGGGAGCCTACAATGAGCAGTTCTTC.

CDR3 DNA: TGCAGTGCTATCCGGGCCCAGGGCACTAATGAAAAACTGTTTTTT. It is translated as CSAIRAQGTNEKLFF. The V and J genes are TRBV20-1 and TRBJ1-4; a weak D match, TRBD1 (5 bases). CDR3 size: 15 residues. Germline loops: CDR1 DFQATT, CDR2 SNEGSKA (reference sequence). Trimming removed 4 bases from V and 2 bases from J, with 14 bases in between.

This chain uses TRBV12-3 or TRBV12-4 with TRBJ2-7; 9 positions agree with TRBD2. The CDR3 sequence is 15 residues long. V lost 5 bases, J lost 0 bases, and 5 bases stayed unmatched. Here the CDR3 reads CASSPPGLASYEQYF. The CDR3 nucleotides read TGTGCCAGCAGTCCCCCGGGACTAGCCTCCTACGAGCAGTACTTC.

V is TRBV20-1 and J is TRBJ2-3; perhaps TRBD2 as D (6 bases). This CDR3 contains 16 residues. Germline values: CDR1 DFQATT, CDR2 SNEGSKA (reference sequence). The V and J ends lost 0 bases and 0 bases respectively, with 13 bases between them. The CDR3 sequence is CSARDLGGSSTDTQYF. The CDR3 DNA is TGCAGTGCTAGAGATCTGGGGGGTTCTAGCACAGATACGCAGTATTTT.

This clonotype showed up just a few times. The chain recombines TRBV2 with TRBJ2-7; 9 bases match TRBD1. The CDR3 is 14 residues long. Germline V gene data show CDR1 as SNHLY and CDR2 as FYNNEI. The J segment lost 4 bases and the V segment lost 6 bases, leaving 7 bases of the junction unmatched. The DNA of the CDR3 is TGTGCCAGCAGAACAGGGGGCGCGAGTTACGAGCAGTACTTC. Protein product: CASRTGGASYEQYF. Full variable domain (outside the CDR3, taken from reference TRBV2 and TRBJ2-7): EPEVTQTPSHQVTQMGQEVILRCVPISNHLYFYWYRQILGQKVEFLVSFYNNEISEKSEIFDDQFSVERPDGSNFTLKIRSTKLEDSAMYFCASRTGGASYEQYFGPGTRLTVT.

The sample holds many counts of this clonotype. V usage is TRBV12-3 or TRBV12-4 and J usage is TRBJ1-1; D remains ambiguous. The CDR3 spans 13 residues. V was shortened by 1 base and J by 4 bases, with 7 bases between the two germline ends. CDR3 residues: CASSLEEGTEAFF. The CDR3 DNA reads as TGTGCCAGCAGTTTAGAAGAGGGCACTGAAGCTTTCTTT.

This clonotype was found a few times. The V call is TRBV9, the J call TRBJ1-5; D not certain. Per germline, CDR1 SGDLS and CDR2 YYNGEE. V lost 0 bases, J lost 4 bases, and 11 bases lay in between. The CDR3 totals 15 residues. The CDR3 DNA sequence: TGTGCCAGCAGCGTAGGGGCTGCTACTAATCAGCCCCAGCATTTT. As protein: CASSVGAATNQPQHF.

The chain carries TRBV18 and TRBJ2-4, with D perhaps matching TRBD2 (5 bases). The CDR3 is made up of 17 amino acids. With 0 bases removed from V and 0 bases from J, the gap between germline ends came to 12 bases. The V gene's germline CDR1 is KGHSH and CDR2 LQKENI. The DNA for the CDR3 is TGTGCCAGCTCACCACCAGTGAGGGCCCAAGCCAAAAACATTCAGTACTTC. Translated, it gives CASSPPVRAQAKNIQYF.

This clonotype was observed many times. The rearrangement uses TRBV2 and TRBJ2-1, with TRBD1 matching 10 bases. Germline CDR1 and CDR2: SNHLY and FYNNEI. CDR3 size: 16 residues. After removal of 3 bases from V and 8 bases from J, the junction contained 10 bases not matched to a gene. Written as DNA, the CDR3 is TGTGCCAGCAGTGAGCCGGGACAGGGGCCCCTCCATGAGCAGTTCTTC. The encoded protein is CASSEPGQGPLHEQFF.

The genes are TRBV4-1 and TRBJ1-2; D perhaps matches TRBD1 (6 bases). Germline assignment: CDR1 MGHRA and CDR2 YSYEKL. V was trimmed by 0 bases and J by 0 bases, leaving 11 bases between them. There are 16 residues in the CDR3. The CDR3 region is CASSQDRGAANYGYTF. Written as DNA, the CDR3 is TGCGCCAGCAGCCAAGATCGGGGGGCCGCTAACTATGGCTACACCTTC.

This clonotype was found a few times. The gene calls are TRBV12-3 or TRBV12-4 and TRBJ1-5; 10 nucleotides line up with TRBD1. The CDR3 is 15 amino acids. V trimming: 5 bases; J trimming: 5 bases; junction bases outside the gene matches: 6. The CDR3 nucleotides read TGTGCCAGCAGTCTTGACAGGGGGCCCTATCAGCCCCAGCATTTT. It codes for CASSLDRGPYQPQHF.

This rearrangement joins TRBV7-2 to TRBJ2-3; D not resolved. With 1 base removed from V and 3 bases from J, the gap between germline ends came to 11 bases. Germline V gene data show CDR1 as SGHTA and CDR2 as FQGNSA. This CDR3 comprises 15 residues. CDR3 amino acids: CASSLVGIGTDTQYF. CDR3 DNA: TGTGCCAGCAGCTTAGTGGGGATTGGGACAGATACGCAGTATTTT.

This clonotype has just a few counts. The chain carries TRBV3-1 and TRBJ2-7, with D unresolved. This CDR3 region has 16 residues. The germline V gene has CDR1 LGHDT and CDR2 YNNKEL (reference sequence). The V end was cut by 1 base, the J end by 6 bases, with 19 bases between. This CDR3 is CASSQGQTRTSGEQYF. In nucleotides, the CDR3 is TGTGCCAGCAGCCAAGGTCAGACAAGGACCTCCGGCGAGCAGTACTTC.

This clonotype was found a few times. V usage is TRBV4-2 and J usage is TRBJ2-5; a possible D gene is TRBD1 (5 bases). V was cut by 0 bases and J by 5 bases, with 16 bases left in between. Germline CDR1 LGHNA, CDR2 YNFKEQ. The CDR3 consists of 16 residues. DNA for the CDR3: TGTGCCAGCAGCCAAGACTTTGGTTCAGGGTTGGAGACCCAGTACTTC. Residues: CASSQDFGSGLETQYF.

This chain uses TRBV3-1 with TRBJ2-3; 8 bases match TRBD1. Per the germline V gene, CDR1 is LGHDT and CDR2 is YNNKEL (reference sequence). V lost 1 base, J lost 5 bases, and 11 bases stayed unmatched. CDR3 length equals 17 residues. The CDR3 here is CASSQGFWRQGLDTQYF. CDR3 nucleotide sequence: TGTGCCAGCAGCCAAGGATTCTGGAGACAGGGGTTAGATACGCAGTATTTT.

This clonotype came up many times. V gene TRBV5-1 combines with J gene TRBJ1-1, with no clear D. CDR1 and CDR2 (germline): SGHRS, YFSETQ. This CDR3 has 13 residues. The V gene lost 3 bases and the J gene lost 2 bases, with 8 bases spanning the gap. The CDR3 protein is CASSWQRNTEAFF. The CDR3 DNA sequence: TGCGCCAGCAGCTGGCAGCGAAACACTGAAGCTTTCTTT.